This T cell receptor (beta chain) was captured in a study of blood T cell repertoires in COVID-19. In the authors' workflow: Researchers report that nucleated cell counts were estimated from reference gene primer amplification. This table comes from immunoSEQ multiplex PCR, and its TCRdb copy is limited to in-frame clones, with some not included. Clonal size and the V and J genes are those of that table, whereas D and trimming came from the DNA. This sample has about 230,000 clones; approximately 84% occur once, and the top ten carry about 0.93%. CDR1 is KGHSH and CDR2 is LQKENI in the germline V gene. CDR3 size: 14 residues. The germline V and J ends were trimmed by 1 base and 2 bases, with 8 bases remaining between them.

The chain combines TRBV18 with TRBJ1-1, with unresolved D. The material sequenced was peripheral blood. The clonotype was recovered from a man aged 35-49 years with acute or convalescent COVID-19. The CDR3 loop is CASSPLDLNTEAFF. CDR3 sequence (DNA): TGTGCCAGCTCACCACTGGACTTAAACACTGAAGCTTTCTTT.